Listed below are T cell receptor beta chains from one sample, sequenced in a study of blood T cells in healthy people across ages. TCRdb reprocessed the 5' RACE reads via MiXCR and lists one record per CDR3 protein. The table records approximately 900,000 distinct CDR3 sequences, roughly 50% of them present only once. The sequencing sample was made of blood. The receptors originated from a man aged 30-40 years in good health. The CDR3 runs from the conserved cysteine through the conserved F or W. The D gene is left open where the match is weak. The size field is filled for only some rows; it gives once, few, many or a size class.

>TRBV3-1|TRBD2|TRBJ2-3|once
TGTGCCAGCAGTCCGGGACTACTCAGCACAGATACGCAGTATTTT
CASSPGLLSTDTQYF
>TRBV2|NA|TRBJ2-3|NA
TGTGCCAGCAGTCACGACCTTACAGGAGAGGCAGATACGCAGTATTTT
CASSHDLTGEADTQYF
>TRBV29-1|TRBD1|TRBJ1-1|NA
TGCAGCGTTAGTGGGACAGGGGAAATGAACACTGAAGCTTTCTTT
CSVSGTGEMNTEAFF
>TRBV29-1|NA|TRBJ1-1|NA
TGCAGCGGGATTAGCAGGGAGGCCACTGAAGCTTTCTTT
CSGISREATEAFF
>TRBV7-2|TRBD1|TRBJ1-5|once
TGTGCCAGCAGCCCCAGTGGGACAGGGCCCAATCAGCCCCAGCATTTT
CASSPSGTGPNQPQHF
>TRBV12-3/TRBV12-4|NA|TRBJ1-1|NA
TGTGCCAGCAGTGTCCCCGGGGGCGTCACTGAAGCTTTCTTT
CASSVPGGVTEAFF
>TRBV29-1|TRBD1|TRBJ2-7|NA
TGCAGCGCCGGAAAGGGACAGGCCTCCTACGAGCAGTACTTC
CSAGKGQASYEQYF
>TRBV28|NA|TRBJ1-2|NA
TGTGCCAGCAGGCTGGATGGCTACACCTTC
CASRLDGYTF
>TRBV4-1|TRBD1|TRBJ2-3|few
TGCGCCAGCAGCCAATTAGGGGGCTCTAGCACAGATACGCAGTATTTT
CASSQLGGSSTDTQYF
>TRBV10-3|NA|TRBJ2-6|NA
TGTGCCATCAGTGATATCGGAGGGGCCAACGTCCTGACTTTC
CAISDIGGANVLTF
>TRBV27|NA|TRBJ1-6|NA
TGTGCCAGCACTTTTGGACAGTCCAATTCACCCCTCCACTTT
CASTFGQSNSPLHF
>TRBV6-1|NA|TRBJ1-5|few
TGTGCCAGCAGTCACAAGTTACCCCAGCATTTT
CASSHKLPQHF
>TRBV11-2|TRBD2|TRBJ2-1|many
TGTGCCAGCAGCGTCGGGACTAGCGAGATATATGAGCAGTTCTTC
CASSVGTSEIYEQFF
>TRBV7-2|TRBD2|TRBJ2-3|NA
TGTGCCAGCAGCTCCAATAGCGGGGGACCGGCAGATACGCAGTATTTT
CASSSNSGGPADTQYF
>TRBV10-3|NA|TRBJ2-7|NA
TGTGCCATCAGCTGGTCCGGCAATGAGCAGTACTTC
CAISWSGNEQYF
>TRBV7-2|NA|TRBJ1-6|NA
TGTGCCAGCAGCTTAAACCCTGCAGGGACGAATTCACCCCTCCACTTT
CASSLNPAGTNSPLHF
>TRBV10-3|NA|TRBJ2-3|NA
TGTGCCATCAGTGAAACCGCGTACGGCACAGATACGCAGTATTTT
CAISETAYGTDTQYF